These T cell receptor beta chains were read from a single sample in a study of blood T cell repertoires in COVID-19. Sequencing used immunoSEQ multiplex PCR; TCRdb keeps in-frame clones, though not all of them. Here the sample spans about 94,000 clones, over 60% being singletons. The sample comprised peripheral blood. Receptor source: a human donor in a cohort sampled during active COVID-19. Each CDR3 is given with its conserved first and last residue. Fields, in order: CDR3 DNA, CDR3 protein, J gene, clone size, D gene, V gene. The D gene is left open where the match is weak. Rows may omit the clone size; those that give it use once, few, many or a size class.

DNA: TGTGCCAGCAGCCGACCTCTTCCGGCGGGTAATGAAAAACTGTTTTTT; CDR3: CASSRPLPAGNEKLFF; J: TRBJ1-4; size: NA; D: NA; V: TRBV28
DNA: TGTGCCAGTAGTATTGTGGGTTCTGCGGCGTTTTTT; CDR3: CASSIVGSAAFF; J: TRBJ1-4; size: NA; D: NA; V: TRBV19
DNA: TGTGCCACCAGTGGTCCGGGACTAGCGGGAGGAGATACGCAGTATTTT; CDR3: CATSGPGLAGGDTQYF; J: TRBJ2-3; size: NA; D: TRBD2; V: TRBV24-1
DNA: TGTGCCAGCAGTTTATTTTGGGGAGGCACCGGGGAGCTGTTTTTT; CDR3: CASSLFWGGTGELFF; J: TRBJ2-2; size: NA; D: NA; V: TRBV27
DNA: TGTGCCAGCAGTTTCTATGACAATGAGCAGTTCTTC; CDR3: CASSFYDNEQFF; J: TRBJ2-1; size: NA; D: NA; V: TRBV27
DNA: TGTGCCAGCAGTACCCCCATCCGGGAGCAGTACTTC; CDR3: CASSTPIREQYF; J: TRBJ2-7; size: NA; D: NA; V: TRBV28
DNA: TGCGCCAGCAGCCAAGGGGCCGGAGCGGGAGGGCCGAATGAGCAGTTCTTC; CDR3: CASSQGAGAGGPNEQFF; J: TRBJ2-1; size: few; D: TRBD2; V: TRBV4-1
DNA: TGTGCCAGCAGGGGCGGGAGAATTTTAGGACAAGAGACCCAGTACTTC; CDR3: CASRGGRILGQETQYF; J: TRBJ2-5; size: NA; D: TRBD2; V: TRBV2
DNA: TGTGCCAGCAGCTTAACTAGCGGGAGGACCCACGAGCAGTACTTC; CDR3: CASSLTSGRTHEQYF; J: TRBJ2-7; size: few; D: TRBD2; V: TRBV7-2
DNA: TGTGCCAGCAGGGTAGACAGGGGCGGTACTGAAGCTTTCTTT; CDR3: CASRVDRGGTEAFF; J: TRBJ1-1; size: NA; D: TRBD1; V: TRBV6-5
DNA: TGTGCCAGCAGTTTACCCGGGAGGCCCTCTATGGAGCAGTACTTC; CDR3: CASSLPGRPSMEQYF; J: TRBJ2-7; size: NA; D: TRBD2; V: TRBV28
DNA: TGTGCCAGCAAAGGCCGCGGGGCCGGGACCCAGTACTTC; CDR3: CASKGRGAGTQYF; J: TRBJ2-5; size: NA; D: NA; V: TRBV2
DNA: TGTGCCAGCAGTCGAGGGTTTTCAGTGAATGAGCAGTTCTTC; CDR3: CASSRGFSVNEQFF; J: TRBJ2-1; size: NA; D: NA; V: TRBV11-2
DNA: TGTGCCAGCAACGGACAGGGCCATAATTCACCCCTCCACTTT; CDR3: CASNGQGHNSPLHF; J: TRBJ1-6; size: NA; D: TRBD1; V: TRBV27
DNA: TGTGCCAGCACCCCGAAACCCGTCGTCGGTACTAGCGGAAGAACGAACACCGGGGAGCTGTTTTTT; CDR3: CASTPKPVVGTSGRTNTGELFF; J: TRBJ2-2; size: NA; D: TRBD2; V: TRBV7-9
DNA: TGTGCCAGCAGGTCAGGGCAGGGGGAGGTCTACGAGCAGTACTTC; CDR3: CASRSGQGEVYEQYF; J: TRBJ2-7; size: NA; D: NA; V: TRBV27
DNA: TGTGCCAGCTCACCTCTAGCGGGAGATGGGGAAGATACGCAGTATTTT; CDR3: CASSPLAGDGEDTQYF; J: TRBJ2-3; size: NA; D: TRBD2; V: TRBV18
DNA: TGTGCCAGCAGTGAGAGGTACGAGCAGTACTTC; CDR3: CASSERYEQYF; J: TRBJ2-7; size: NA; D: NA; V: TRBV6-1
DNA: TGTGCCAGCAGCTTAGCGGGACAGGGGTTGGAGACCCAGTACTTC; CDR3: CASSLAGQGLETQYF; J: TRBJ2-5; size: once; D: TRBD1; V: TRBV7-2
DNA: TGTGCCAGCACCCAGGGTCATAGCTATGGCTACACCTTC; CDR3: CASTQGHSYGYTF; J: TRBJ1-2; size: NA; D: NA; V: TRBV2
DNA: TGCAGCGTTGACAGGACTGGCCTGACCCAGTACTTC; CDR3: CSVDRTGLTQYF; J: TRBJ2-5; size: NA; D: NA; V: TRBV29-1
DNA: TGTGCCAGCAGTTTATGGGGTAGCGGGAGTGAGCAGTACTTC; CDR3: CASSLWGSGSEQYF; J: TRBJ2-7; size: NA; D: TRBD2; V: TRBV27
DNA: TGTGCCAGCAGTTACCACACCCCTAGCGGCACAGATACGCAGTATTTT; CDR3: CASSYHTPSGTDTQYF; J: TRBJ2-3; size: NA; D: NA; V: TRBV6-5
DNA: TGCAGTGCTAGTTCAGGCGCCGCTCGAGGGCGAGGCTACACCTTC; CDR3: CSASSGAARGRGYTF; J: TRBJ1-2; size: few; D: NA; V: TRBV20-1
DNA: TGTGCCAGCAGCTTATCGTACACCGGGGAGCTGTTTTTT; CDR3: CASSLSYTGELFF; J: TRBJ2-2; size: NA; D: NA; V: TRBV7-3
DNA: TGCAGCGTTGGGGGGACAGGGAACACTGAAGCTTTCTTT; CDR3: CSVGGTGNTEAFF; J: TRBJ1-1; size: NA; D: TRBD1; V: TRBV29-1
DNA: TGTGCCAGCCGCGGGACAGGGAGTAGGGAGCAGTACTTC; CDR3: CASRGTGSREQYF; J: TRBJ2-7; size: NA; D: TRBD1; V: TRBV28